This paragraph reports one T cell receptor beta chain. Its specificity is not known. This specimen belongs to a study of blood T cells in healthy people across ages. Study-wide results and limits: Donors of long life had a larger count of naive CD4+ cells and greater diversity than aged donors. Bulk PBMC profiling left naive and antigen-experienced comparisons inconclusive. Investigators viewed diversity estimates from one million T cells as underestimates, the study reported.

The use of a sample-barcoded 5' primer and a J-beta primer mix characterized a second PCR of about 7 to 12 cycles. TCRdb analysed the 5' RACE reads with MiXCR anew, one entry per CDR3 protein. The sample holds 920,000 or so distinct CDR3 sequences, 35% to 55% seen once. There were at least 5.5 micrograms of total RNA extracted from every sample. The CDR3 contains 12 residues. Trimming cost V 7 bases and J 7 bases; bases outside gene matches: 6. CDR1 and CDR2 from the germline V gene are SQVTM and ANQGSEA. The genes are TRBV29-1 and TRBJ2-1; the match to TRBD1 covers 8 bases. Sequenced input: blood. The source of this sequence is a woman in her fifties or sixties in good health. CDR3 sequence: CSARTGWNEQFF. DNA of the CDR3: TGCAGCGCCCGGACAGGGTGGAATGAGCAGTTCTTC.